This T cell receptor beta chain originates from a study of T cell repertoires in cytomegalovirus infection. Study at large: HLA-B-restricted CMV epitopes that are well studied were used alongside recently identified HLA-C-restricted ones. Public TCR beta signatures were indicative of both CMV infection and a matching HLA type.

Trimming at V came to 5 bases and at J to 4 bases, leaving 6 bases not matched to a gene. The CDR3 sequence is 15 residues long. Germline assignment: CDR1 MNHEY and CDR2 SMNVEV (reference sequence). TCRdb redid the calling of the reads with MiXCR, one entry per CDR3 protein. Of roughly 45,000 distinct CDR3 sequences listed, roughly 20% are singletons. Concerning this clonotype: Its target is unknown.

This sample comprised CD8+ T cells from cultured PBMCs, obtained from culture after CMV antigen stimulation. This TCR was recovered from a human donor in good health (CMV status not recorded). Some clones in this sample may be carry-over from other donors' samples. The chain recombines TRBV27 with TRBJ1-5, with TRBD1 matching 9 bases. CDR3 in amino acids: CASSAGTGRNQPQHF. CDR3 DNA sequence: TGTGCCAGCAGTGCCGGGACAGGGAGGAATCAGCCCCAGCATTTT.